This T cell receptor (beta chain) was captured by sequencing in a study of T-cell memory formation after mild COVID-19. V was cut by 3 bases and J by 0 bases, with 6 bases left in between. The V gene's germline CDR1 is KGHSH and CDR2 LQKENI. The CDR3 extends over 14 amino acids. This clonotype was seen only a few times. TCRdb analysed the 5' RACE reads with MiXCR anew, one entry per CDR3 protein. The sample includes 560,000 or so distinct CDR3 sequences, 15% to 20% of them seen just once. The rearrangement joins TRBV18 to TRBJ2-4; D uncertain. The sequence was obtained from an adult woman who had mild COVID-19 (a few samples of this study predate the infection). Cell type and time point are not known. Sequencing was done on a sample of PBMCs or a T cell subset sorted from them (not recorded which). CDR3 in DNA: TGTGCCAGCTCACCGACAAAAGCCAAAAACATTCAGTACTTC. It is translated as CASSPTKAKNIQYF.